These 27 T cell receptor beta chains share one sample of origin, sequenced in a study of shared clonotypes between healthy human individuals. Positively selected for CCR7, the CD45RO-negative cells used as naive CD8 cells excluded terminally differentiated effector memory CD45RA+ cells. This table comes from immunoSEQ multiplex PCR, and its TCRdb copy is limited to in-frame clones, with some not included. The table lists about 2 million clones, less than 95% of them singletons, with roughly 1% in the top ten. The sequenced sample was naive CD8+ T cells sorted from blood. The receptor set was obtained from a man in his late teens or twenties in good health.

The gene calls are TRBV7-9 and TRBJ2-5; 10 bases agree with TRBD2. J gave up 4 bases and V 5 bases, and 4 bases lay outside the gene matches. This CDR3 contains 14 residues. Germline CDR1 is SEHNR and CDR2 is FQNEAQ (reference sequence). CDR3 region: CASSPWTSGETQYF. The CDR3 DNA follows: TGTGCCAGCAGCCCTTGGACTAGCGGAGAGACCCAGTACTTC. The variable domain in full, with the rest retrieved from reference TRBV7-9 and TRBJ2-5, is DTGVSQNPRHKITKRGQNVTFRCDPISEHNRLYWYRQTLGQGPEFLTYFQNEAQLEKSRLLSDRFSAERPKGSFSTLEIQRTEQGDSAMYLCASSPWTSGETQYFGPGTRLLVL.

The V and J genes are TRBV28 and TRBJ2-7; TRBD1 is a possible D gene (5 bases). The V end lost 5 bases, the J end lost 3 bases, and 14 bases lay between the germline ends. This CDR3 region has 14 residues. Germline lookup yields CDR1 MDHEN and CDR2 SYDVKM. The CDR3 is CASSKTGTLYEQYF. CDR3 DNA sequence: TGTGCCAGCAGTAAAACAGGTACCCTCTACGAGCAGTACTTC.

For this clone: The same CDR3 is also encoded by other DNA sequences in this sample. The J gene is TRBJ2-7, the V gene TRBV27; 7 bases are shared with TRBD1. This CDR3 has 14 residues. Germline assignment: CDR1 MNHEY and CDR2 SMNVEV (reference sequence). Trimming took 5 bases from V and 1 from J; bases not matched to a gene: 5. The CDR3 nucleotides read TGTGCCAGCAGTCCCGGGGACAGTTCCTACGAGCAGTACTTC. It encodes CASSPGDSSYEQYF.

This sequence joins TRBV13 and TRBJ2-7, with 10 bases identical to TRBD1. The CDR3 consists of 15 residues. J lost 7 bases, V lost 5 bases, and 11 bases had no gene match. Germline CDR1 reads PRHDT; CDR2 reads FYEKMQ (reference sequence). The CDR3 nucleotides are TGTGCCAGCAGCCAAGCCGGGACAGGGGATGTAGAGCAGTACTTC. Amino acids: CASSQAGTGDVEQYF.

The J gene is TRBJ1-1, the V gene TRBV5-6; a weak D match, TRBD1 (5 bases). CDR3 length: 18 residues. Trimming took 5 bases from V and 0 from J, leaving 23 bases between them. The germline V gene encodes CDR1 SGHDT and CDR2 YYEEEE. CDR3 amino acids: CASSPAIDRAFMNTEAFF. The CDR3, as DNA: TGTGCCAGCAGTCCTGCTATAGACAGAGCTTTCATGAACACTGAAGCTTTCTTT.

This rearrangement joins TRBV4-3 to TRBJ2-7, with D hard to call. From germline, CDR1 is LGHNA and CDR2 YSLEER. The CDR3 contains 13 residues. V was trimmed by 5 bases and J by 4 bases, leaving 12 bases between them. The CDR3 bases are TGCGCCAGCAGCTCAGACGCTCCTTACGAGCAGTACTTC. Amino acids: CASSSDAPYEQYF.

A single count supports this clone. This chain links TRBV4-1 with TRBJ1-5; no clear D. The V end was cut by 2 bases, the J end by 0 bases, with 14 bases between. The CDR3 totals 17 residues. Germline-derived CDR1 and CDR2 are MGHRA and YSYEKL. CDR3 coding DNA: TGCGCCAGCAGCCAAACTCCGGCAGGAAATAGCAATCAGCCCCAGCATTTT. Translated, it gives CASSQTPAGNSNQPQHF.

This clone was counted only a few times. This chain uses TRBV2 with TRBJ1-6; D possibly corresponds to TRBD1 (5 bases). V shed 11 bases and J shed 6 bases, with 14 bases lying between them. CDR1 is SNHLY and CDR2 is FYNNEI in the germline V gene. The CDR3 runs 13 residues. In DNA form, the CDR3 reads TGTGCCTCTACCCCGGGGCTTAATTCACCCCTCCACTTT. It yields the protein CASTPGLNSPLHF.

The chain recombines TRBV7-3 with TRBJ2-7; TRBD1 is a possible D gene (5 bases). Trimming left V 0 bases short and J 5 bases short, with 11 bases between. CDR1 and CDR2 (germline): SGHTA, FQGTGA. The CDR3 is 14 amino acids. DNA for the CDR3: TGTGCCAGCAGCTTAACGGGGCTCGACGACGAGCAGTACTTC. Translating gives CASSLTGLDDEQYF.

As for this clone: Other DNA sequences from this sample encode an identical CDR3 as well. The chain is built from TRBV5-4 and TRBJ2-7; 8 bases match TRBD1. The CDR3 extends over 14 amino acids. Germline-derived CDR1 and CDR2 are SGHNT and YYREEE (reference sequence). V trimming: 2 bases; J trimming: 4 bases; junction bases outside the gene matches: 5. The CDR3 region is CASSFGTGVYEQYF. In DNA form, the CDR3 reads TGTGCCAGCAGCTTTGGGACAGGAGTTTACGAGCAGTACTTC. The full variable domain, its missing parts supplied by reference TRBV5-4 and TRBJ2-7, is ETGVTQSPTHLIKTRGQQVTLRCSSQSGHNTVSWYQQALGQGPQFIFQYYREEENGRGNFPPRFSGLQFPNYSSELNVNALELDDSALYLCASSFGTGVYEQYFGPGTRLTVT.

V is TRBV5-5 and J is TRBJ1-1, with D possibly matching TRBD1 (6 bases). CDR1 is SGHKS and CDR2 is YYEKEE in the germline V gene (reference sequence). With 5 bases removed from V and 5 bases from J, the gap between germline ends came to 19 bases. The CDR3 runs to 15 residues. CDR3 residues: CASSLARGAGTEAFF. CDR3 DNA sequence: TGTGCCAGCAGTCTTGCACGGGGGGCTGGGACTGAAGCTTTCTTT.

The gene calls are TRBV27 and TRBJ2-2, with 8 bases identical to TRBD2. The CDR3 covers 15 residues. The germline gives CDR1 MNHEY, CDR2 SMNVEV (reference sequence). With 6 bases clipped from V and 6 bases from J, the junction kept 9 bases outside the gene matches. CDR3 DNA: TGTGCCAGCAGCTTAAGGCGGGAGGACGCCGGGGAGCTGTTTTTT. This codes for CASSLRREDAGELFF.

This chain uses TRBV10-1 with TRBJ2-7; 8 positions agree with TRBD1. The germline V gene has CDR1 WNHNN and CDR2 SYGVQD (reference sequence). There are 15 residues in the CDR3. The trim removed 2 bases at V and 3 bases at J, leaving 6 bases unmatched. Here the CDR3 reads CASSETGQGGYEQYF. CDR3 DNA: TGCGCCAGCAGTGAGACAGGACAGGGAGGCTACGAGCAGTACTTC.

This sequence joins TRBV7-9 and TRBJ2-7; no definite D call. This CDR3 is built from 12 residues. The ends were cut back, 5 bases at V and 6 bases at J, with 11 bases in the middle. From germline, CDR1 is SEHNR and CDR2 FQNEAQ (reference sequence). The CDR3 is CASSPGRIEQYF. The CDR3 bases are TGTGCCAGCAGCCCCGGACGGATCGAGCAGTACTTC.

Written as DNA, the CDR3 is TGTGCCTGGAGACCCCGAGAGGGGAGGGCCTACGAGCAGTACTTC. Its translation: CAWRPREGRAYEQYF. This chain uses TRBV30 with TRBJ2-7, with 7 nucleotides matching TRBD2. Germline CDR1 GTSNPN, CDR2 SVGIG (reference sequence). Trimming at V came to 3 bases and at J to 2 bases, leaving 10 bases not matched to a gene. The CDR3 runs 15 residues.

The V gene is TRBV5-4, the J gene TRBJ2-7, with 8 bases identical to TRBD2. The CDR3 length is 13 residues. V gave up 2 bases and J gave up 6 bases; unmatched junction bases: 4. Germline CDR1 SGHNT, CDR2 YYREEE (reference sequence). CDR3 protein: CASSLSGSAEQYF. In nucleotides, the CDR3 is TGTGCCAGCAGCTTAAGCGGGAGTGCCGAGCAGTACTTC. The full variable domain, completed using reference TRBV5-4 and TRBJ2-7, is ETGVTQSPTHLIKTRGQQVTLRCSSQSGHNTVSWYQQALGQGPQFIFQYYREEENGRGNFPPRFSGLQFPNYSSELNVNALELDDSALYLCASSLSGSAEQYFGPGTRLTVT.

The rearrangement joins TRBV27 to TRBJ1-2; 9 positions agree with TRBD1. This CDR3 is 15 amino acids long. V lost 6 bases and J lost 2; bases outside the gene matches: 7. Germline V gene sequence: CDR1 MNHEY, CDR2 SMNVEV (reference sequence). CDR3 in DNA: TGTGCCAGCAGCTCGGTAGGGACAGGGAACTATGGCTACACCTTC. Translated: CASSSVGTGNYGYTF.

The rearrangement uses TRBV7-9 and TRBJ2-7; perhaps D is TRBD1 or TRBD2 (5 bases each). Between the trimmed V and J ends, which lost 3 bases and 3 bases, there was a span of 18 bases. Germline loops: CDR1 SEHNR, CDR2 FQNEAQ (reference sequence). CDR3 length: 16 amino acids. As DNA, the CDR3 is TGTGCCAGCAGCTTCGTCCGGGACGGAAGTCTCTACGAGCAGTACTTC. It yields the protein CASSFVRDGSLYEQYF.

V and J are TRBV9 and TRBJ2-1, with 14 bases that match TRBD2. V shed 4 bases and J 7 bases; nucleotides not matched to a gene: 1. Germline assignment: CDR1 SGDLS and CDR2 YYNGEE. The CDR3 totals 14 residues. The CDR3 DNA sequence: TGTGCCAGCAGCCGACTAGCGGGAGGGAATGAGCAGTTCTTC. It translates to CASSRLAGGNEQFF.

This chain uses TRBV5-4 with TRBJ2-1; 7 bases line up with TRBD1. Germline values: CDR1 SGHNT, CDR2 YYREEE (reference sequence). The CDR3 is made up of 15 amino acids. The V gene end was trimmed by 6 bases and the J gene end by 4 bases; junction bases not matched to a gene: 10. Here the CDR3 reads CASTVRDSTYNEQFF. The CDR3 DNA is TGTGCCAGCACGGTCAGGGACAGCACTTACAATGAGCAGTTCTTC.

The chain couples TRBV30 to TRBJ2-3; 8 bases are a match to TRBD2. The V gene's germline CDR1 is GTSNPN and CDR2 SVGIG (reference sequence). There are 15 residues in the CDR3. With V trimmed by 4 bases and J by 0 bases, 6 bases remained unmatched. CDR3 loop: CAWNPPSGSTDTQYF. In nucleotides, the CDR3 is TGTGCCTGGAACCCGCCTAGCGGGAGCACAGATACGCAGTATTTT.

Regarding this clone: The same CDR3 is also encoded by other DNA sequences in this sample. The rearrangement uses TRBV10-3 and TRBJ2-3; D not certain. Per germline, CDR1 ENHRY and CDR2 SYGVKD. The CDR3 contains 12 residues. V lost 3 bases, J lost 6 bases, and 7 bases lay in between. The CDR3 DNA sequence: TGTGCCATCAGTGAAGAAGCGGATACGCAGTATTTT. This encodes CAISEEADTQYF.

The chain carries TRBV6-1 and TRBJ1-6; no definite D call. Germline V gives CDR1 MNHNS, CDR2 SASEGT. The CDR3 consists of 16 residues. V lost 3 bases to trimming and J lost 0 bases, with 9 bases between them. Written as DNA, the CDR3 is TGTGCCAGCAGTGATGTAGGGAGCTCCTATAATTCACCCCTCCACTTT. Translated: CASSDVGSSYNSPLHF.

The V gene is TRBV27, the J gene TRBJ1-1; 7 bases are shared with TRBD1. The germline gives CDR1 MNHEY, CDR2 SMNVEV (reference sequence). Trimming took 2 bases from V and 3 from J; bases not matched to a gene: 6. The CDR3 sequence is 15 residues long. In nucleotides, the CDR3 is TGTGCCAGCAGTTTAACCCCAGGGGGGGACACTGAAGCTTTCTTT. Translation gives CASSLTPGGDTEAFF.

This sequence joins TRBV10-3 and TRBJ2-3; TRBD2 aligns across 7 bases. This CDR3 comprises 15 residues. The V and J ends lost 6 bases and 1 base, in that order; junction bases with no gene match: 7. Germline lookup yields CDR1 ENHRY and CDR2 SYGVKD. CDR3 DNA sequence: TGTGCCATCAGGGAAGGCGGGAGCGGCACAGATACGCAGTATTTT. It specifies CAIREGGSGTDTQYF.

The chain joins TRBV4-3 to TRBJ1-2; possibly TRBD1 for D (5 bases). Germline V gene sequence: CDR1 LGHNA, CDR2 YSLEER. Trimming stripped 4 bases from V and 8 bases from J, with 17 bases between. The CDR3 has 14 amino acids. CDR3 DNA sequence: TGCGCCAGCAGCCCCTTGGAGGGGACTGACGGCTACACCTTC. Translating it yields CASSPLEGTDGYTF.

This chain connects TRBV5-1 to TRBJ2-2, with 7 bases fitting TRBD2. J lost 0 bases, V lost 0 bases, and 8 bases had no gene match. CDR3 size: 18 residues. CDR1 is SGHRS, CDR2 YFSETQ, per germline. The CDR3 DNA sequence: TGCGCCAGCAGCTTGGGTGTCAGGGACTACGCGAACACCGGGGAGCTGTTTTTT. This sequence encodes CASSLGVRDYANTGELFF. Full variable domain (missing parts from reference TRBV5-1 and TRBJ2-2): KAGVTQTPRYLIKTRGQQVTLSCSPISGHRSVSWYQQTPGQGLQFLFEYFSETQRNKGNFPGRFSGRQFSNSRSEMNVSTLELGDSALYLCASSLGVRDYANTGELFFGEGSRLTVL.